This TCR beta chain was profiled in a study of blood T cell repertoires in COVID-19. In the study overall: T cells, B-cell-depleted T cells, or PBMCs provided the cDNA or gDNA that served as material.

This CDR3 spans 13 amino acids. Germline values: CDR1 MDHEN, CDR2 SYDVKM. Deletions cut 7 bases from V and 5 bases from J, with 12 bases between. Authors' analysis steps: From reference gene primer amplification, estimates of nucleated cell counts were derived. Generated by immunoSEQ multiplex PCR, the TCRdb table keeps only in-frame clones and is missing some. The V and J calls and clone size are taken from that table; D and trimming were inferred from the DNA. Counted here are a few hundred thousand clones, 92% occurring once; the ten biggest clones make up less than 20%. Those who participated ranged in age from about 18 to 95 years and resided in around 22 US areas. Each recovered donor of Cohort 3 presented with two negative PCRs, clearance, or symptom resolution.

The sequence derives from a woman aged 25 to 39 who had recovered from COVID-19. The sequencing input was PBMCs or T cells enriched from blood (not recorded which). The chain couples TRBV28 to TRBJ1-5; D may be TRBD1 (5 bases). CDR3 in DNA: TGTGCCAGCAAGGAGGGACCCTATCAGCCCCAGCATTTT. Protein product: CASKEGPYQPQHF.